This T cell receptor beta chain was observed in a study of blood T cell repertoires in COVID-19. Across the whole study: Both acute and convalescent COVID-19 samples were obtained from the United States, Italy and Spain. The cDNA or gDNA used as material had been derived from T cells, B-cell-depleted T cells, or PBMCs.

In the authors' methods: The assay estimated nucleated cells by amplifying reference gene primers. TCRdb's table, derived via immunoSEQ multiplex PCR, lists solely in-frame clones and lacks some. Clone size and V and J calls were adopted from that table, with D and trimming inferred from the DNA. The data contain approximately 170,000 clones, about four fifths of them singletons. Trimming cost V 0 bases and J 7 bases, with 25 bases left between them. The CDR3 consists of 19 residues. Germline V CDR1 and CDR2: MGHRA, YSYEKL. The sequenced sample consisted of peripheral blood. The clonotype comes from an elderly woman with active or convalescent COVID-19. The chain joins TRBV4-1 to TRBJ2-1; D may be TRBD2 (6 bases). The CDR3 protein is CASSQDGEERANPRNEQFF. CDR3 DNA sequence: TGCGCCAGCAGCCAAGATGGGGAGGAGCGGGCCAACCCAAGGAATGAGCAGTTCTTC.